This T cell receptor (beta chain) was recovered during a study of T cell clonality in common variable immunodeficiency. The CDR3 is 13 amino acids. V was pared by 5 bases and J by 5 bases, with 15 bases between. The germline CDR1 and CDR2 sequences are DFQATT and SNEGSKA (reference sequence). The data were produced by immunoSEQ multiplex PCR, yet TCRdb's version contains in-frame clones alone and is incomplete. Observed are approximately 17,000 clones, no singletons, with the top ten taking roughly 15%. This clone was counted between two and nine times. Its antigen is not known. The missing CDR3 end, 3 residues past where the read stops, is filled in from the germline J gene. General study results and limits: In common variable immunodeficiency, TCR beta chains reportedly carried fewer deletions and N-nucleotide insertions. Compared with healthy controls, CVID subjects showed increased TCRbeta clonality, mostly in about a third.

Caucasian heritage predominated among both patients and controls. The V gene is TRBV20-1, the J gene TRBJ1-1; D possibly corresponds to TRBD1 (6 bases). Input material: peripheral blood mononuclear cells. This TCR was sampled from a human donor with common variable immunodeficiency. This CDR3 reads CSAPRQEGTEAFF. CDR3 bases read: TGCAGTGCTCCAAGACAGGAGGGAACTGAA.